This T cell receptor beta chain was documented in a study of T cells after yellow fever vaccination. Germline V lookup: CDR1 DFQATT, CDR2 SNEGSKA (reference sequence). The V and J ends lost 5 bases and 5 bases respectively, with 12 bases between them. The CDR3 totals 12 residues. Template switching by 5'RACE produced TCR cDNA, adding a universal primer site and UMIs. TCRdb passed the 5' RACE reads through MiXCR, listing each CDR3 protein once. The sample shows about 210,000 distinct CDR3 sequences, about 3% of them seen only once. There are many counts of this clonotype. The J gene is TRBJ2-5, the V gene TRBV20-1, with a possible D match to TRBD2 (5 bases). This clonotype was obtained from a man younger than 30 who received the YFV17D yellow fever vaccine. The sequenced sample was CD4+ T cells sorted from PBMCs, obtained 10 days after the yellow fever booster vaccination. The DNA of the CDR3 is TGCAGTGCTCGGACTGAACGGGAGACCCAGTACTTC. The encoded protein is CSARTERETQYF.